This TCR beta chain was found in a study of T cells in localized non-small cell lung cancer. V was pared by 4 bases and J by 6 bases, with 9 bases between. The CDR3 consists of 13 residues. Germline V lookup: CDR1 KGHSH, CDR2 LQKENI. Method: immunoSEQ multiplex PCR; TCRdb's copy keeps in-frame clones and lacks some. This sample has about 61,000 clones; approximately 90% occur once, and the top ten carry about 20%. V and J are TRBV18 and TRBJ2-2, with D unclear. The sequences come from peripheral blood, collected before any cancer treatment. The TCR originated in a man aged 40 to 75 with stage I squamous cell lung carcinoma. This chain's CDR3 is CASSRPDAGELFF. CDR3 nucleotide sequence: TGTGCCAGCTCACGTCCGGACGCCGGGGAGCTGTTTTTT.